The 31 T cell receptor beta chains below were found in one sample sequenced in a study of T-cell memory formation after mild COVID-19. One entry per CDR3 protein, called by TCRdb with MiXCR from the 5' RACE reads. The sample includes 450,000 to 650,000 distinct CDR3 sequences, under 20% of them seen just once. Sequencing input: PBMCs or a T cell subset sorted from them (not recorded which). These receptors all come from an adult woman who had mild COVID-19 (a few samples of this study predate the infection). Cell type and time point are not known.

V is TRBV12-3 or TRBV12-4 and J is TRBJ2-4; D is possibly TRBD1 (7 bases). Trimming removed 9 bases at V and 0 bases at J, with 15 bases between. The CDR3 totals 15 residues. The CDR3 bases are TGTGCCAGTCCGACAGGGACTTTAGCCAAAAACATTCAGTACTTC. Amino acid sequence: CASPTGTLAKNIQYF.

This chain joins TRBV20-1 and TRBJ2-1, with 11 bases aligning to TRBD2. CDR1 and CDR2 (germline): DFQATT, SNEGSKA (reference sequence). This CDR3 is built from 15 residues. V was pared by 6 bases and J by 4 bases, with 8 bases of the junction left unmatched. DNA of the CDR3: TGCAGTGCGGCCGGACTAGCGGGTGCGTACAATGAGCAGTTCTTC. Protein: CSAAGLAGAYNEQFF.

The table lists this clonotype with a few counts. The chain combines TRBV29-1 with TRBJ1-1; TRBD1 aligns across 8 bases. The CDR3 is made up of 13 amino acids. V lost 4 bases to trimming and J lost 11 bases; unmatched junction nucleotides: 12. Germline CDR1 and CDR2: SQVTM and ANQGSEA. The CDR3 here is CSVAGGGLLPAFF. In DNA form, the CDR3 reads TGCAGCGTTGCAGGGGGCGGTCTGCTCCCGGCTTTCTTT.

This clonotype has at least ten counts. The rearrangement joins TRBV5-5 to TRBJ2-1; D might be TRBD1 (6 bases). The V gene lost 2 bases and the J gene lost 2 bases, with 8 bases spanning the gap. Germline values: CDR1 SGHKS, CDR2 YYEKEE (reference sequence). The CDR3 is made up of 14 amino acids. DNA of the CDR3: TGTGCCAGCAGCTTCTGGGGGCCCTACAATGAGCAGTTCTTC. This translates into CASSFWGPYNEQFF.

This clonotype was found a few times. V is TRBV11-3 and J is TRBJ2-2; 12 positions agree with TRBD2. V lost 5 bases and J lost 5; bases outside the gene matches: 9. Germline V gives CDR1 SGHNT, CDR2 YENEEA. The CDR3 totals 17 residues. CDR3 DNA: TGTGCCAGCAGCCGTAGACTAGCGGGAGAAGCAACCGGGGAGCTGTTTTTT. It translates to CASSRRLAGEATGELFF.

This clonotype occurred a few times. The chain employs TRBV2 and TRBJ2-3; TRBD1 agrees at 7 bases. Trimming took 8 bases from V and 7 from J; bases not matched to a gene: 6. Germline assignment: CDR1 SNHLY and CDR2 FYNNEI. There are 12 residues in the CDR3. The CDR3 DNA is TGTGCCAGCGTGAAAGGGGGCTATACGCAGTATTTT. Translated, it gives CASVKGGYTQYF.

The chain employs TRBV27 and TRBJ1-6; D unresolved. CDR3 length equals 16 residues. V lost 5 bases and J 0 bases, leaving 11 bases between the germline ends. From germline, CDR1 is MNHEY and CDR2 SMNVEV (reference sequence). CDR3: CASSMDPSSYNSPLHF. DNA for the CDR3: TGTGCCAGCAGTATGGACCCGAGCTCCTATAATTCACCCCTCCACTTT.

The chain recombines TRBV6-1 with TRBJ1-1; the D is unclear. The CDR3 spans 15 residues. CDR1 and CDR2 from the germline V gene are MNHNS and SASEGT. V was trimmed by 7 bases and J by 9 bases, leaving 24 bases between them. The CDR3 coding sequence is TGTGCCAGCACCAAAGGGTGGAATCCGGGCGTGAAAGCTTTCTTT. It is translated as CASTKGWNPGVKAFF.

There are a few counts of this clonotype. The chain uses TRBV7-9 and TRBJ2-7, with D perhaps TRBD1 or TRBD2 (6 bases each). This CDR3 region has 17 residues. CDR1 is SEHNR, CDR2 FQNEAQ, per germline (reference sequence). Trimming cost V 0 bases and J 3 bases, with 18 bases left between them. The CDR3 nucleotides read TGTGCCAGCAGCTTAGCGGTGGGGGGCCACCAACACTACGAGCAGTACTTC. Amino acids: CASSLAVGGHQHYEQYF. Supplemented by reference TRBV7-9 and TRBJ2-7, the full variable domain reads DTGVSQNPRHKITKRGQNVTFRCDPISEHNRLYWYRQTLGQGPEFLTYFQNEAQLEKSRLLSDRFSAERPKGSFSTLEIQRTEQGDSAMYLCASSLAVGGHQHYEQYFGPGTRLTVT.

This chain joins TRBV3-1 and TRBJ2-4; D not resolved. Trimming took 0 bases from V and 8 from J, leaving 5 bases between them. The CDR3 spans 12 residues. The germline V gene encodes CDR1 LGHDT and CDR2 YNNKEL (reference sequence). CDR3 loop: CASSQDVDIQYF. CDR3 DNA: TGTGCCAGCAGCCAAGATGTGGACATTCAGTACTTC. Full variable domain (missing parts from reference TRBV3-1 and TRBJ2-4): DTAVSQTPKYLVTQMGNDKSIKCEQNLGHDTMYWYKQDSKKFLKIMFSYNNKELIINETVPNRFSPKSPDKAHLNLHINSLELGDSAVYFCASSQDVDIQYFGAGTRLSVL.

This clonotype was found a few times. V and J are TRBV29-1 and TRBJ2-1, with 9 bases lining up with TRBD2. The germline gives CDR1 SQVTM, CDR2 ANQGSEA. The CDR3 has 16 amino acids. Losses at the gene ends were 3 bases for V and 8 bases for J; bases not matched to a gene: 14. Here the CDR3 reads CSVEGGASGIVDEQFF. Here the CDR3 DNA reads TGCAGCGTTGAGGGCGGGGCTAGCGGGATAGTGGATGAGCAGTTCTTC.

This clonotype was detected only a few times. The gene calls are TRBV15 and TRBJ2-2; no clear D. The germline CDR1 and CDR2 sequences are LNHNV and YYDKDF (reference sequence). V lost 1 base to trimming and J lost 6 bases, with 15 bases between them. This CDR3 has 16 amino acids. The CDR3 coding sequence is TGTGCCACCAGCAGAGCTGGCGTTACGAGAGCCGGGGAGCTGTTTTTT. Encoded protein: CATSRAGVTRAGELFF.

This clonotype was found a few times. CDR3 in amino acids: CASSYTSGGAPEQFF. For the CDR3, the DNA is TGCGCCAGCAGCTACACTAGCGGGGGGGCCCCTGAGCAGTTCTTC. This sequence joins TRBV5-1 and TRBJ2-1, with 13 bases that match TRBD2. V was pared by 3 bases and J by 9 bases, with 6 bases of the junction left unmatched. Germline values: CDR1 SGHRS, CDR2 YFSETQ. CDR3 length equals 15 residues.

This clonotype showed up many times. This chain joins TRBV5-1 and TRBJ2-1, with TRBD2 identical over 12 bases. V lost 5 bases and J lost 7; bases outside the gene matches: 7. The CDR3 totals 15 residues. Germline values: CDR1 SGHRS, CDR2 YFSETQ. CDR3 amino acids: CASRTSSGRGNEQFF. In DNA, the CDR3 is TGCGCCAGCAGAACATCTAGCGGGAGGGGAAATGAGCAGTTCTTC.

This clonotype was found many times. This chain uses TRBV25-1 with TRBJ2-1; TRBD1 agrees at 9 bases. The germline CDR1 and CDR2 sequences are MGHDK and SYGVNS. The CDR3 is made up of 14 amino acids. Unmatched junction bases numbered 5, after V lost 4 bases and J lost 7 bases. CDR3 residues: CASSGGQGSNEQFF. In DNA, the CDR3 is TGTGCCAGCAGTGGCGGACAGGGGAGTAATGAGCAGTTCTTC.

This clonotype was seen repeatedly, ten times or more. The DNA for the CDR3 is TGCAGTGCTAGGAGGGATCTTGACTATGGCTACACCTTC. This sequence encodes CSARRDLDYGYTF. V gene TRBV20-1 combines with J gene TRBJ1-2; unclear D gene. The V gene's germline CDR1 is DFQATT and CDR2 SNEGSKA (reference sequence). V lost 3 bases, J lost 3 bases, and 11 bases lay in between. The CDR3 runs to 13 residues.

The chain is built from TRBV7-8 and TRBJ2-2; 8 bases are a match to TRBD1. The CDR3 covers 20 residues. Germline V gives CDR1 SGHVS, CDR2 FQNEAQ. V trimming: 3 bases; J trimming: 1 base; junction bases outside the gene matches: 16. This chain's CDR3 is CASSFNLDRGLWMNTGELFF. In DNA, the CDR3 is TGTGCCAGCAGCTTCAACCTCGACAGGGGCCTATGGATGAACACCGGGGAGCTGTTTTTT.

This clonotype has only a few counts. The chain carries TRBV5-1 and TRBJ2-7; 10 bases match TRBD2. The germline V gene encodes CDR1 SGHRS and CDR2 YFSETQ. The CDR3 covers 17 residues. With 4 bases clipped from V and 3 bases from J, the junction kept 13 bases outside the gene matches. CDR3 DNA sequence: TGCGCCAGCAGCCATGGACTAGCGGACTATCAGGGCTACGAGCAGTACTTC. Its translation is CASSHGLADYQGYEQYF.

This clonotype was detected only a few times. This chain connects TRBV5-1 to TRBJ2-3; a weak D match, TRBD1 (6 bases). Germline V gene sequence: CDR1 SGHRS, CDR2 YFSETQ. The CDR3 length is 16 residues. V gave up 0 bases and J gave up 3 bases, with 14 bases separating them. CDR3 amino acids: CASSLALRGETDTQYF. As DNA, the CDR3 is TGCGCCAGCAGCTTGGCCCTCAGGGGTGAGACAGATACGCAGTATTTT. The entire variable domain, with the rest obtained from reference TRBV5-1 and TRBJ2-3, is as follows: KAGVTQTPRYLIKTRGQQVTLSCSPISGHRSVSWYQQTPGQGLQFLFEYFSETQRNKGNFPGRFSGRQFSNSRSEMNVSTLELGDSALYLCASSLALRGETDTQYFGPGTRLTVL.

This chain connects TRBV27 to TRBJ1-2, with D unclear. The CDR3 is 13 amino acids. Trimming removed 8 bases at V and 4 bases at J, with 14 bases between. Germline CDR1 is MNHEY and CDR2 is SMNVEV (reference sequence). CDR3 residues: CASSRAGSYGYTF. In nucleotides, the CDR3 is TGTGCCAGCTCCCGGGCAGGCAGCTATGGCTACACCTTC.

This clonotype appeared many times. The chain has TRBV29-1 and TRBJ2-2, with D tentatively TRBD1 (5 bases). Germline V gene sequence: CDR1 SQVTM, CDR2 ANQGSEA. Between the trimmed V and J ends, which lost 5 bases and 6 bases, there was a span of 7 bases. The CDR3 spans 11 residues. In DNA form, the CDR3 reads TGCAGCGTTAGGGGATCCGGGGAGCTGTTTTTT. This codes for CSVRGSGELFF.

The chain uses TRBV5-1 and TRBJ1-3; D is uncertain. Germline CDR1 and CDR2: SGHRS and YFSETQ. V was clipped by 4 bases and J by 0 bases, with 17 bases between them. The CDR3 sequence is 17 residues long. The CDR3 reads CASSLEALPASGNTIYF. The CDR3 DNA reads as TGCGCCAGCAGCCTTGAGGCCCTACCTGCCTCTGGAAACACCATATATTTT.

This clonotype was seen a few times. The chain joins TRBV18 to TRBJ1-1, with a weak D call TRBD1 (5 bases). The germline V gene encodes CDR1 KGHSH and CDR2 LQKENI. Trimming left V 1 base short and J 2 bases short, with 17 bases between. CDR3 length: 17 residues. The CDR3 bases are TGTGCCAGCTCACCACTCAACTCAGGGAGAAGTAACACTGAAGCTTTCTTT. This sequence encodes CASSPLNSGRSNTEAFF.

The chain links TRBV5-5 to TRBJ2-7; D is perhaps TRBD2 (7 bases). V dropped 0 bases and J dropped 2 bases, with 12 bases sitting between them. Germline CDR1 reads SGHKS; CDR2 reads YYEKEE (reference sequence). The CDR3 spans 15 residues. CDR3 sequence (DNA): TGTGCCAGCAGCTTGGAAATCGGGGGGCCCTACGAGCAGTACTTC. The encoded protein is CASSLEIGGPYEQYF.

This clonotype has just a few counts. CDR3 sequence reads: CASSNDRFQAFF. DNA for the CDR3: TGTGCCAGCAGCAACGACAGGTTCCAAGCTTTCTTT. The chain joins TRBV12-3 or TRBV12-4 to TRBJ1-1; possible D gene TRBD1, 6 bases. Trimming stripped 6 bases from V and 9 bases from J, with 14 bases between. CDR3 length equals 12 residues.

The chain joins TRBV5-1 to TRBJ2-2; D uncertain. CDR1 is SGHRS, CDR2 YFSETQ, per germline. The CDR3 spans 14 residues. V lost 4 bases to trimming and J lost 3 bases, with 10 bases between them. The CDR3 spells CASSPGPYTGELFF. CDR3 nucleotides: TGCGCCAGCAGCCCCGGACCGTACACCGGGGAGCTGTTTTTT.

This rearrangement joins TRBV15 to TRBJ2-3, with D unresolved. Germline CDR1 reads LNHNV; CDR2 reads YYDKDF (reference sequence). Trimming took off 0 bases at V and 1 base at J, with 11 bases between the two ends. The CDR3 is 16 residues long. CDR3: CATSRETGWGTDTQYF. The CDR3 DNA follows: TGTGCCACCAGCAGAGAAACGGGTTGGGGCACAGATACGCAGTATTTT.

The rearrangement links TRBV5-1 to TRBJ2-4; TRBD1 agrees at 9 bases. The CDR3 consists of 13 residues. CDR1 is SGHRS, CDR2 YFSETQ, per germline. V trimming: 4 bases; J trimming: 7 bases; junction bases outside the gene matches: 3. For the CDR3, the DNA is TGCGCCAGCAGCACAGGGGGCTGGAACATTCAGTACTTC. Translating it yields CASSTGGWNIQYF.

In this sample, this clonotype turned up a few times. The chain combines TRBV12-3 or TRBV12-4 with TRBJ2-5; a weak D match, TRBD1 (5 bases). V dropped 8 bases and J dropped 2 bases, with 12 bases sitting between them. The length of the CDR3 is 13 residues. This CDR3 reads CASRLTVQETQYF. CDR3 DNA sequence: TGTGCCAGCCGCCTGACAGTTCAAGAGACCCAGTACTTC.

The rearrangement links TRBV20-1 to TRBJ2-1; 9 bases line up with TRBD2. The CDR3 is 15 residues long. Germline CDR1 and CDR2: DFQATT and SNEGSKA (reference sequence). V gave up 0 bases and J gave up 9 bases; unmatched junction bases: 9. The CDR3 DNA reads TGCAGTGCTAGAGATCTTAGCGGGAGAGACACTGAGCAGTTCTTC. Protein: CSARDLSGRDTEQFF.

This sequence joins TRBV19 and TRBJ2-7; 7 bases line up with TRBD2. J gave up 3 bases and V 4 bases, and 12 bases lay outside the gene matches. Germline lookup yields CDR1 LNHDA and CDR2 SQIVND (reference sequence). This CDR3 comprises 16 residues. In DNA form, the CDR3 reads TGTGCCAGTAGTAGCGGGAGTGCCTACCCCTTCTACGAGCAGTACTTC. As protein: CASSSGSAYPFYEQYF.